This TCR beta chain was sequenced in a study of blood T cells in healthy people across ages. Points on this clonotype: The antigen remains unidentified.

V lost 7 bases, J lost 1 base, and 17 bases lay in between. Per the germline V gene, CDR1 is SGHTA and CDR2 is FQGNSA. The CDR3 is made up of 16 amino acids. For the second PCR, which ran for about 7 to 12 cycles, a sample-barcoded 5' primer and a J-beta primer mix were used. TCRdb reprocessed the 5' RACE reads via MiXCR and lists one record per CDR3 protein. Of more than 900,000 distinct CDR3 sequences in the sample, almost 30% are singletons; the top ten hold around 9.6%. Study results and caveats: TCR beta diversity per million T cells fell roughly linearly with age.

The same data also went into a second study, on T cells of mothers and their children.

The sequenced material came from blood. The TCR comes from a woman aged 40 to 49 in good health. V usage is TRBV7-2 and J usage is TRBJ2-1; the D gene is possibly TRBD2 (5 bases). The CDR3 is CASIPSPTRSYNEQFF. CDR3 nucleotide sequence: TGTGCCAGCATTCCTAGCCCGACACGATCCTACAATGAGCAGTTCTTC.